These 15 T cell receptor beta chains came from one sample sequenced in a study of blood T cells in healthy people across ages. Using a J-beta primer mix together with a sample-barcoded 5' primer, a second PCR was run for about 6 to 12 cycles. In TCRdb, the 5' RACE reads were re-called with MiXCR into one record per CDR3 protein. The sample has approximately 810,000 distinct CDR3 sequences; around 30% are singletons. Sequencing input: blood. The receptors here all came from a woman aged 80 or over in good health.

This clonotype was found many times. The chain employs TRBV24-1 and TRBJ2-1, with D perhaps TRBD1 (6 bases). Trimming took 4 bases from V and 4 from J, leaving 10 bases between them. The CDR3 sequence is 14 residues long. Germline CDR1 KGHDR, CDR2 SFDVKD. The CDR3 DNA is TGTGCCACCAGTGAATCCAGGGGTTACAATGAGCAGTTCTTC. It specifies CATSESRGYNEQFF.

Note on this clonotype: A much larger clone sits a single nucleotide away, making a read error possible. The chain uses TRBV7-9 and TRBJ1-6; a possible D gene is TRBD1 (5 bases). The CDR3 runs to 14 residues. Trimming removed 4 bases from V and 7 bases from J, with 11 bases in between. Germline V lookup: CDR1 SEHNR, CDR2 FQNEAQ (reference sequence). The CDR3 loop is CASSWGRDNSPLHF. The CDR3 region has the DNA TGTGCCAGCAGCTGGGGCAGGGACAATTCACCCCTCCACTTT.

This clonotype was observed a handful of times. This chain links TRBV20-1 with TRBJ2-2; unclear D gene. V was cut by 5 bases and J by 7 bases, with 17 bases left in between. The CDR3 spans 14 residues. The germline V gene has CDR1 DFQATT and CDR2 SNEGSKA (reference sequence). The CDR3 DNA follows: TGCAGTGCTCCTCCTGCCAGCGATGGCGGGGAGCTGTTTTTT. It codes for CSAPPASDGGELFF.

The chain uses TRBV5-1 and TRBJ2-3, with a possible D match to TRBD1 (6 bases). This CDR3 contains 14 residues. Germline V CDR1 and CDR2: SGHRS, YFSETQ. Deletions cut 0 bases from V and 4 bases from J, with 9 bases between. The CDR3 protein is CASSLDRVADTQYF. The CDR3 DNA follows: TGCGCCAGCAGCTTGGACAGGGTGGCAGATACGCAGTATTTT.

About this clonotype itself: This may come from a read error, since a much larger clone is one base off. J is TRBJ2-5 and V is TRBV11-3, with D maybe TRBD2 (7 bases). Germline V lookup: CDR1 SGHNT, CDR2 YENEEA. The length of the CDR3 is 15 residues. Trimming pared 3 bases from V and 7 bases from J, leaving 18 bases between. The DNA for the CDR3 is TGTGCCAGCAGCTTGGGGGGGGACACCATCAGGACCCAGTACTTC. Amino acids: CASSLGGDTIRTQYF.

This clonotype was seen only a few times. The junction departs from germline at one end; a sequencing error may be responsible. This sequence joins TRBV12-3 or TRBV12-4 and TRBJ2-1; no firm D call. This CDR3 contains 14 residues. The CDR3 DNA sequence: TGTGCCAGCAGTTTTCGTTCGGCCTCCCCAAGAGTAGTCTTC. This sequence encodes CASSFRSASPRVVF.

This clonotype was seen at least ten times. The genes are TRBV20-1 and TRBJ1-2; D unresolved. The V end was cut by 1 base, the J end by 8 bases, with 14 bases between. The CDR3 extends over 13 amino acids. Looked up from germline, CDR1 is DFQATT and CDR2 is SNEGSKA (reference sequence). As DNA, the CDR3 is TGCAGTGCTAGAGTAAGAGAGGTCGACGGCTACACCTTC. Translating it yields CSARVREVDGYTF.

The rearrangement joins TRBV7-2 to TRBJ2-1; TRBD1 is a possible D gene (6 bases). The V gene's germline CDR1 is SGHTA and CDR2 FQGNSA. V lost 5 bases and J 6 bases, leaving 17 bases between the germline ends. This CDR3 region has 15 residues. The CDR3 spells CASSPRQESGNEQFF. CDR3 DNA: TGTGCCAGCAGCCCCCGACAGGAGTCCGGCAATGAGCAGTTCTTC.

This clonotype showed up just a few times. J is TRBJ1-2 and V is TRBV7-2; the D is unclear. The CDR3 covers 16 residues. Germline assignment: CDR1 SGHTA and CDR2 FQGNSA. V lost 7 bases, J lost 3 bases, and 21 bases lay in between. As DNA, the CDR3 is TGTGCCAGCACCTTGTGGAGGGCGGTCCAGGACTATGGCTACACCTTC. It codes for CASTLWRAVQDYGYTF. Supplemented by reference TRBV7-2 and TRBJ1-2, the full variable domain reads GAGVSQSPSNKVTEKGKDVELRCDPISGHTALYWYRQSLGQGLEFLIYFQGNSAPDKSGLPSDRFSAERTGGSVSTLTIQRTQQEDSAVYLCASTLWRAVQDYGYTFGSGTRLTVV.

The chain combines TRBV25-1 with TRBJ1-1; maybe TRBD1 (5 bases). V lost 8 bases and J 0 bases, leaving 13 bases between the germline ends. Germline loops: CDR1 MGHDK, CDR2 SYGVNS. This CDR3 has 14 residues. CDR3 residues: CASRPDTLNTEAFF. The CDR3 nucleotides read TGTGCCAGCCGCCCGGACACTCTGAACACTGAAGCTTTCTTT. Together with reference TRBV25-1 and TRBJ1-1, the CDR3 gives the full variable domain: EADIYQTPRYLVIGTGKKITLECSQTMGHDKMYWYQQDPGMELHLIHYSYGVNSTEKGDLSSESTVSRIRTEHFPLTLESARPSHTSQYLCASRPDTLNTEAFFGQGTRLTVV.

This clonotype was observed at least ten times. CDR3 DNA sequence: TGTGCCAGCAGCTTGGGACTAGCGGGGGGGAATGCCTACGAGCAGTACTTC. Translating gives CASSLGLAGGNAYEQYF. V gene TRBV5-5 combines with J gene TRBJ2-7; TRBD2 aligns across 14 bases. From germline, CDR1 is SGHKS and CDR2 YYEKEE (reference sequence). J gave up 2 bases and V 0 bases, and 4 bases lay outside the gene matches. The CDR3 runs to 17 residues. The whole variable domain, remainder taken from reference TRBV5-5 and TRBJ2-7, is DAGVTQSPTHLIKTRGQQVTLRCSPISGHKSVSWYQQVLGQGPQFIFQYYEKEERGRGNFPDRFSARQFPNYSSELNVNALLLGDSALYLCASSLGLAGGNAYEQYFGPGTRLTVT.

This clonotype was counted many times. The chain combines TRBV2 with TRBJ2-1; tentative D call: TRBD2 (6 bases). The CDR3 extends over 14 amino acids. The V gene lost 2 bases and the J gene lost 7 bases, with 12 bases spanning the gap. Per germline, CDR1 SNHLY and CDR2 FYNNEI. The CDR3 loop reads CASSENLATNEQFF. For the CDR3, the DNA is TGTGCCAGCAGTGAAAACCTAGCGACGAATGAGCAGTTCTTC.

This clonotype was seen ten or more times. The gene calls are TRBV6-2 or TRBV6-3 and TRBJ2-7; 10 bases map to TRBD1. Germline CDR1 is MNHEY and CDR2 is SVGEGT. V shed 4 bases and J 5 bases; nucleotides not matched to a gene: 2. The CDR3 totals 13 residues. The CDR3 region has the DNA TGTGCCAGCAGTTGGACAGGGGGGCACGAGCAGTACTTC. It specifies CASSWTGGHEQYF.

This clonotype was detected many times. The CDR3 DNA follows: TGCAGTGCTAGAGATACTAGCAGCTCCTACAATGAGCAGTTCTTC. It specifies CSARDTSSSYNEQFF. This chain uses TRBV20-1 with TRBJ2-1; D possibly corresponds to TRBD2 (6 bases). The CDR3 length is 15 residues. The germline V and J ends were trimmed by 0 bases and 0 bases, with 9 bases remaining between them. Germline V gene data show CDR1 as DFQATT and CDR2 as SNEGSKA (reference sequence).

The chain links TRBV5-1 to TRBJ2-2; a possible D gene is TRBD2 (6 bases). CDR1 and CDR2 from the germline V gene are SGHRS and YFSETQ. The CDR3 extends over 15 amino acids. The V and J ends lost 4 bases and 1 base respectively, with 11 bases between them. The CDR3 here is CASSLPEGNTGELFF. CDR3 nucleotides: TGCGCCAGCAGCCTCCCGGAGGGGAACACCGGGGAGCTGTTTTTT. Looking up the rest from reference TRBV5-1 and TRBJ2-2 gives the full variable domain: KAGVTQTPRYLIKTRGQQVTLSCSPISGHRSVSWYQQTPGQGLQFLFEYFSETQRNKGNFPGRFSGRQFSNSRSEMNVSTLELGDSALYLCASSLPEGNTGELFFGEGSRLTVL.